This is a list of T cell receptor beta chains from one sample in a study of regulatory T cells in long-lasting Graves disease. Using its own MiXCR run on the multiplex PCR reads, TCRdb lists one record per CDR3 protein. The sample has approximately 230,000 distinct CDR3 sequences, 15% to 20% seen once. Material: peripheral blood mononuclear cells (PBMCs), obtained at new diagnosis, from a patient treated with antithyroid drugs. Receptor source: a female donor with Graves disease. CDR3s include the opening cysteine and the closing phenylalanine or tryptophan. Each record gives: V gene, J gene, D gene, clone size, CDR3 protein, CDR3 DNA. D genes are given only for firm matches. Rows may omit the clone size; those that give it use once, few, many or a size class.

TRBV6-2/TRBV6-3	TRBJ1-3	-	many	CASSFSDAGSGNTIYF	TGTGCCAGCAGTTTCTCGGACGCCGGCTCTGGAAACACCATATATTTT
TRBV19	TRBJ2-3	TRBD2	many	CASSPTSGIADTQYF	TGTGCCAGTAGTCCCACTAGCGGGATCGCAGATACGCAGTATTTT
TRBV5-1	TRBJ2-3	TRBD1	-	CASSPGQLEDTQYF	TGCGCCAGCAGCCCGGGACAGTTAGAGGATACGCAGTATTTT
TRBV27	TRBJ1-2	TRBD1	many	CASSLSTDRGKDGYTF	TGTGCCAGCAGTTTATCCACGGACAGGGGCAAGGATGGCTACACCTTC
TRBV7-2	TRBJ2-1	-	many	CASSDLGIRNEQFF	TGTGCCAGCAGCGACTTAGGGATTCGCAATGAGCAGTTCTTC
TRBV9	TRBJ1-1	TRBD1	many	CASSVIGRDRPNTEAFF	TGTGCCAGCAGCGTAATTGGGAGGGACAGGCCGAACACTGAAGCTTTCTTT
TRBV6-2/TRBV6-3	TRBJ2-1	TRBD1	many	CASSYSEQGARNEQFF	TGTGCCAGCAGTTACTCGGAACAGGGGGCGCGGAATGAGCAGTTCTTC
TRBV19	TRBJ2-3	-	few	CASSNGRAADTQYF	TGTGCCAGTAGTAACGGGAGAGCTGCAGATACGCAGTATTTT
TRBV7-8	TRBJ2-1	-	many	CASSLGSGTGEQFF	TGTGCCAGCAGCTTAGGGTCGGGAACGGGTGAGCAGTTCTTC
TRBV15	TRBJ2-5	-	many	CATSRDRRGETQYF	TGTGCCACCAGCAGAGATCGCAGGGGAGAGACCCAGTACTTC
TRBV27	TRBJ2-7	TRBD1	-	CASKETGFDEQYF	TGTGCCAGCAAAGAGACAGGGTTCGACGAGCAGTACTTC
TRBV4-3	TRBJ2-7	TRBD2	many	CASSQERAGGYEQYF	TGCGCCAGCAGCCAAGAGCGAGCGGGGGGGTACGAGCAGTACTTC
TRBV10-3	TRBJ1-1	-	many	CAISPVGNEAFF	TGTGCCATCAGCCCCGTGGGGAATGAAGCTTTCTTT
TRBV30	TRBJ1-2	-	many	CAWSLGGLLDGYTF	TGTGCCTGGAGTCTAGGAGGGCTTCTGGATGGCTACACCTTC
TRBV28	TRBJ2-5	TRBD1	many	CASSSPSTGTGKETQYF	TGTGCCAGCAGTTCCCCCAGTACCGGGACAGGGAAGGAGACCCAGTACTTC